This T cell receptor (beta chain) stems from a study of blood T cell repertoires in COVID-19. V lost 0 bases and J 8 bases, leaving 11 bases between the germline ends. Germline CDR1 reads LNHNV; CDR2 reads YYDKDF (reference sequence). The CDR3 is 14 residues long. Study processing details: Amplification from reference gene primers served as the basis for estimated nucleated cell counts. TCRdb's table, derived via immunoSEQ multiplex PCR, lists solely in-frame clones and lacks some. V and J calls and clone size are copied from that table; D and trimming were computed from the DNA. The table has about 160,000 clones, approximately 78% seen once.

This chain uses TRBV15 with TRBJ2-1; no clear D. This sequence was found in a human donor in a cohort sampled during active COVID-19. Specimen: peripheral blood. CDR3 region: CATSRDPDTYEQFF. The CDR3 nucleotides read TGTGCCACCAGCAGAGACCCAGACACATATGAGCAGTTCTTC.